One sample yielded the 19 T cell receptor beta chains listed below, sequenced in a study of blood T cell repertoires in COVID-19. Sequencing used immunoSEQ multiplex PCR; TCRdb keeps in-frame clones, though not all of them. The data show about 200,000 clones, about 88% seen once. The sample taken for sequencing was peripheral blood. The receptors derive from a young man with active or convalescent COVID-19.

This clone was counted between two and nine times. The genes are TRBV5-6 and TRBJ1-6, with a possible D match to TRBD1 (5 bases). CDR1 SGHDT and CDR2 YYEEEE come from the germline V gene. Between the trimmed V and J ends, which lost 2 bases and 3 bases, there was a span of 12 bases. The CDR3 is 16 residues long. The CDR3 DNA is TGTGCCAGCAGCTTATCAGGGCATAACTATAATTCACCCCTCCACTTT. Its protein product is CASSLSGHNYNSPLHF. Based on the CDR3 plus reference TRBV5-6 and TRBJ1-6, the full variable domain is DAGVTQSPTHLIKTRGQQVTLRCSPKSGHDTVSWYQQALGQGPQFIFQYYEEEERQRGNFPDRFSGHQFPNYSSELNVNALLLGDSALYLCASSLSGHNYNSPLHFGNGTRLTVT.

The CDR3 spells CASSERPGSNQPQHF. In DNA, the CDR3 is TGTGCCAGCAGTGAACGGCCAGGAAGCAATCAGCCCCAGCATTTT. This rearrangement joins TRBV6-1 to TRBJ1-5; no clear D. V dropped 2 bases and J dropped 1 base, with 9 bases sitting between them. The CDR3 loop spans 15 amino acids. Germline-derived CDR1 and CDR2 are MNHNS and SASEGT.

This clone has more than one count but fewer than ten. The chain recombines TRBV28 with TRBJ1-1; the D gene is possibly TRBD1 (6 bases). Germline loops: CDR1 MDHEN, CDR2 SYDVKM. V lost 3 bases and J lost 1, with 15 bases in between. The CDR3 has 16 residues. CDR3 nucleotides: TGTGCCAGCAGTTTCAGGGGTACCACCCAGAACACTGAAGCTTTCTTT. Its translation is CASSFRGTTQNTEAFF.

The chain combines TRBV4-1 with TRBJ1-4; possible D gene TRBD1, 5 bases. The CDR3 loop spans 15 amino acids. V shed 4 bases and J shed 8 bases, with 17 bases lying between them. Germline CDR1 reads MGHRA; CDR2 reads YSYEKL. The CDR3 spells CASSLGGRREEKLFF. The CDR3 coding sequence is TGCGCCAGCAGCCTGGGGGGACGGCGAGAAGAAAAACTGTTTTTT.

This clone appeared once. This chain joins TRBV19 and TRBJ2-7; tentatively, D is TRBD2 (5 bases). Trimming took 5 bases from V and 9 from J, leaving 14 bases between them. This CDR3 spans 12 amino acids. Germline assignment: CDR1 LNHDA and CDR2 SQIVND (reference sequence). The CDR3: CASSSLGATQYF. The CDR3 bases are TGTGCCAGTAGTTCCCTGGGAGCGACGCAGTACTTC.

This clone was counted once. CDR3 amino acids: CASSSGQRAYNEQFF. CDR3 in DNA: TGTGCCAGCAGCAGTGGGCAGCGGGCCTACAATGAGCAGTTCTTC. The chain is built from TRBV11-3 and TRBJ2-1; D may be TRBD2 (6 bases). Germline V gene data show CDR1 as SGHNT and CDR2 as YENEEA. The length of the CDR3 is 15 residues. V shed 5 bases and J shed 2 bases, with 13 bases lying between them.

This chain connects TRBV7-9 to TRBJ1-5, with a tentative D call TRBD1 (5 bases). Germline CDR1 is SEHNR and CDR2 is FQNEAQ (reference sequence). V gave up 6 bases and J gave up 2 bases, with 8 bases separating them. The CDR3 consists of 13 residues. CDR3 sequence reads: CASSGGGNQPQHF. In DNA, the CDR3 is TGTGCCAGCAGTGGGGGGGGCAATCAGCCCCAGCATTTT.

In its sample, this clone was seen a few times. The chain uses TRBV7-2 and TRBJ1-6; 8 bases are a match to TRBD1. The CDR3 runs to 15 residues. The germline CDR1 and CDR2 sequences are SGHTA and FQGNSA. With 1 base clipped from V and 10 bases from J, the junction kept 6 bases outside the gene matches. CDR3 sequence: CASSLVRDRRSPLHF. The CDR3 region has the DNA TGTGCCAGCAGCTTAGTCCGGGACAGGAGATCACCCCTCCACTTT.

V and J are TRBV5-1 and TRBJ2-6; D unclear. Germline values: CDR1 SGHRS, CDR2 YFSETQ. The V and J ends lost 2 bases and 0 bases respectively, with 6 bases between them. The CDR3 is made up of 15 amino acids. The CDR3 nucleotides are TGCGCCAGCAGCTTACAGAGCTCTGGGGCCAACGTCCTGACTTTC. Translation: CASSLQSSGANVLTF.

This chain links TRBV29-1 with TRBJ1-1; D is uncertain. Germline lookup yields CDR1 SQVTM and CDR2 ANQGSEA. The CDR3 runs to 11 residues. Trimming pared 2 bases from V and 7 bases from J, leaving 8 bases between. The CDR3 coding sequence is TGCAGCGTTGAACAGAGACTTGAAGCTTTCTTT. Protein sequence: CSVEQRLEAFF.

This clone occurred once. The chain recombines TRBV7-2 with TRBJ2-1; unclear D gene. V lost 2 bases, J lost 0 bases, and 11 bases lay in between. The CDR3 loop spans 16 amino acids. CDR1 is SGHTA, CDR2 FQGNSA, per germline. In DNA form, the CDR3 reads TGTGCCAGCAGCTTACAAAGCTGGAGCTCCTACAATGAGCAGTTCTTC. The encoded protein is CASSLQSWSSYNEQFF.

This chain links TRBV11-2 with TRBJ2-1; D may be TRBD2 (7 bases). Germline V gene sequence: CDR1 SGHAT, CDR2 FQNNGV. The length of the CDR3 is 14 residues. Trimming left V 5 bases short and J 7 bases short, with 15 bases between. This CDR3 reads CASSLWGGSNEQFF. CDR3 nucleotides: TGTGCCAGCAGCCTTTGGGGGGGCTCGAATGAGCAGTTCTTC.

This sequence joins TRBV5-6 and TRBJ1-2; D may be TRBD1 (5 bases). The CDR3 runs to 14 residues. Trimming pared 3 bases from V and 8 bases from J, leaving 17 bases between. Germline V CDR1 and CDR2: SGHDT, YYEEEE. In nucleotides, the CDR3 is TGTGCCAGCAGCTGGGGAGCGGGGGGTATCGGCTACACCTTC. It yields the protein CASSWGAGGIGYTF.

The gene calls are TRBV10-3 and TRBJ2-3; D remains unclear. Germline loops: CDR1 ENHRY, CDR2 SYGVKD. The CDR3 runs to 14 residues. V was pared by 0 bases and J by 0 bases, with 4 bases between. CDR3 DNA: TGTGCCATCAGTGAGTCTGGCAGCACAGATACGCAGTATTTT. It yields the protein CAISESGSTDTQYF.

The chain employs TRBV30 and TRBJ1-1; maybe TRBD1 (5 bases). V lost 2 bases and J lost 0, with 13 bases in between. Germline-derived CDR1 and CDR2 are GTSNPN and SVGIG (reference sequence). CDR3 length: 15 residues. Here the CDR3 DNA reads TGTGCCTGGAGTTGGCAGGGAAACATGAACACTGAAGCTTTCTTT. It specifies CAWSWQGNMNTEAFF. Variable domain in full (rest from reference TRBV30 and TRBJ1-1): SQTIHQWPATLVQPVGSPLSLECTVEGTSNPNLYWYRQAAGRGLQLLFYSVGIGQISSEVPQNLSASRPQDRQFILSSKKLLLSDSGFYLCAWSWQGNMNTEAFFGQGTRLTVV.

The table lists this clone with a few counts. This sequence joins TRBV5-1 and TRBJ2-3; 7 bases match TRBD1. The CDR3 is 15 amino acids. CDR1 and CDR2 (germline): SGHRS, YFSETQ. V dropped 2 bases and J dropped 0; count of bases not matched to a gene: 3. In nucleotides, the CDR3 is TGCGCCAGCAGCTTCGGGACAGCGAGCACAGATACGCAGTATTTT. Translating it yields CASSFGTASTDTQYF.

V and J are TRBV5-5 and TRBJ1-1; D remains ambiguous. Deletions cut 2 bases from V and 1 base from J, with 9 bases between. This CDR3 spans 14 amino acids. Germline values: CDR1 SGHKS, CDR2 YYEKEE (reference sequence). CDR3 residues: CASSFSGGNTEAFF. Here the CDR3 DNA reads TGTGCCAGCAGCTTTAGTGGAGGGAACACTGAAGCTTTCTTT.

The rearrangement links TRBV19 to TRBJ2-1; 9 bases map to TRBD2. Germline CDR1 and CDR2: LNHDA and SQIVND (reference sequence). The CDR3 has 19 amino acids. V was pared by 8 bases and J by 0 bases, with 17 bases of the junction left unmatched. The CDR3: CASGKAGGPEVSSYNEQFF. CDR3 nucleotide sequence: TGTGCCAGTGGTAAAGCGGGGGGCCCAGAAGTGAGCTCCTACAATGAGCAGTTCTTC.

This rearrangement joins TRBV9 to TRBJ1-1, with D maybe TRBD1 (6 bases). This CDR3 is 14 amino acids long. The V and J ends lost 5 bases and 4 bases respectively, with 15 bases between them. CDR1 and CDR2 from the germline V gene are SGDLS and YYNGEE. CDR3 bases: TGTGCCAGCAGAGCACAGGGATTGGGCACTGAAGCTTTCTTT. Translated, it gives CASRAQGLGTEAFF.